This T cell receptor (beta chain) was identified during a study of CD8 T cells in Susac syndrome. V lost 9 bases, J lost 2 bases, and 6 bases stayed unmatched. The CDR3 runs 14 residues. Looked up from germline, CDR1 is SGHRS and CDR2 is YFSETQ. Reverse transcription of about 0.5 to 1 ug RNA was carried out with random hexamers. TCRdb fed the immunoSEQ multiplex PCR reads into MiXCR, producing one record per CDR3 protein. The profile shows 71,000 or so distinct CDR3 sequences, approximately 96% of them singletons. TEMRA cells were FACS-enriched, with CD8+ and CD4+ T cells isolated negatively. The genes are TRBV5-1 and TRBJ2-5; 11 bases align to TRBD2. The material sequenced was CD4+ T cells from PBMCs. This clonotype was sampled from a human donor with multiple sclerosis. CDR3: CATQLAGAQETQYF. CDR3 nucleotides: TGCGCCACACAACTAGCGGGGGCTCAAGAGACCCAGTACTTC. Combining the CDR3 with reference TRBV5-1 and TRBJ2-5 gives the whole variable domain KAGVTQTPRYLIKTRGQQVTLSCSPISGHRSVSWYQQTPGQGLQFLFEYFSETQRNKGNFPGRFSGRQFSNSRSEMNVSTLELGDSALYLCATQLAGAQETQYFGPGTRLLVL.